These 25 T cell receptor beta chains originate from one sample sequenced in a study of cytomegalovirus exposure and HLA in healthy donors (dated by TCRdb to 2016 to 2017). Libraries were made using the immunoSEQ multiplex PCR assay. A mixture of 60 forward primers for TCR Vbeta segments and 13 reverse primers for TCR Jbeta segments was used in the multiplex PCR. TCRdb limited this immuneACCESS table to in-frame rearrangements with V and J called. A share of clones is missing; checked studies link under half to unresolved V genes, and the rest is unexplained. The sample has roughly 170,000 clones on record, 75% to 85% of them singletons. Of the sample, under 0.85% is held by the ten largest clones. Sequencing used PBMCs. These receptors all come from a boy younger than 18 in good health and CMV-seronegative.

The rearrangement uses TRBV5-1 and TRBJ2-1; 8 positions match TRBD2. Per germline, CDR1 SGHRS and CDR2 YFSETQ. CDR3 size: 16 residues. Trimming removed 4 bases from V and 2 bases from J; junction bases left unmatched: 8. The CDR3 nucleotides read TGCGCCAGCAGCGTCCTCGCGGGAGGCCCCTACAATGAGCAGTTCTTC. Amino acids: CASSVLAGGPYNEQFF.

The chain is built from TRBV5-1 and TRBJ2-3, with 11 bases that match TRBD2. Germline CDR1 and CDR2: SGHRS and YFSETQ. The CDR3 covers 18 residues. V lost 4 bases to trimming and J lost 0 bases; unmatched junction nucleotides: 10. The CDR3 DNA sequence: TGCGCCAGCAGCGCACTAGCGGGAGCCCCTCGTAGCACAGATACGCAGTATTTT. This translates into CASSALAGAPRSTDTQYF. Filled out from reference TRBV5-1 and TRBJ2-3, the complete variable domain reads KAGVTQTPRYLIKTRGQQVTLSCSPISGHRSVSWYQQTPGQGLQFLFEYFSETQRNKGNFPGRFSGRQFSNSRSEMNVSTLELGDSALYLCASSALAGAPRSTDTQYFGPGTRLTVL.

As DNA, the CDR3 is TGCGCCAGCAGCTTGGCGGGCGGGGTCGGTCAGCCCCAGCATTTT. Residues: CASSLAGGVGQPQHF. This chain connects TRBV5-1 to TRBJ1-5; no reliable D call. From germline, CDR1 is SGHRS and CDR2 YFSETQ. V lost 0 bases and J 6 bases, leaving 13 bases between the germline ends. This CDR3 region has 15 residues.

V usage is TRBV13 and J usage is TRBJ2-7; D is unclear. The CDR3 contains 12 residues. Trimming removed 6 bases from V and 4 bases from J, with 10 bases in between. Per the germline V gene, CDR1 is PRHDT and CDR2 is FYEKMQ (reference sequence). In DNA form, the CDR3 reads TGTGCCAGCAGTTTTTCCCCGTACGAGCAGTACTTC. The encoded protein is CASSFSPYEQYF.

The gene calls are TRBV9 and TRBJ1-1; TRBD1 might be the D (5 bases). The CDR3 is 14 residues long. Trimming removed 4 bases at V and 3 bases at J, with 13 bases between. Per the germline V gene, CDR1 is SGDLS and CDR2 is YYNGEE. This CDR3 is CASSLGLLDTEAFF. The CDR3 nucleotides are TGTGCCAGCAGCCTGGGACTATTAGACACTGAAGCTTTCTTT.

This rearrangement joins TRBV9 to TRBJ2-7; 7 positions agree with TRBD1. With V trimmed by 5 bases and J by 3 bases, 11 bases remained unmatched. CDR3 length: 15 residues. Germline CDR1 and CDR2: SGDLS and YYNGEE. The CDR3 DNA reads TGTGCCAGCAGTCCTCAGCCGGGACAGATCTACGAGCAGTACTTC. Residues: CASSPQPGQIYEQYF. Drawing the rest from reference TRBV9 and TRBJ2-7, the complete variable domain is DSGVTQTPKHLITATGQRVTLRCSPRSGDLSVYWYQQSLDQGLQFLIQYYNGEERAKGNILERFSAQQFPDLHSELNLSSLELGDSALYFCASSPQPGQIYEQYFGPGTRLTVT.

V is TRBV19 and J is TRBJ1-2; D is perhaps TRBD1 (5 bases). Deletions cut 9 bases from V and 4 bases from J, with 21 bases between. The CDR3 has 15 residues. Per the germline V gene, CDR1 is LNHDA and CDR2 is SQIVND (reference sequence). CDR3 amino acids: CASNTRDSGTYGYTF. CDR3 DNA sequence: TGTGCCAGCAACACGAGGGACTCTGGGACCTATGGCTACACCTTC.

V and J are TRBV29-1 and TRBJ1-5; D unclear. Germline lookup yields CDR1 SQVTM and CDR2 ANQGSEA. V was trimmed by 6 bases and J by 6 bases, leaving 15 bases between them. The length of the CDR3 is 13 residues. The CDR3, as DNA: TGCAGCGTGGGCCCCACCGAGGGTCAGCCCCAGCATTTT. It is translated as CSVGPTEGQPQHF.

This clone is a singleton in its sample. The CDR3 region is CASSISGRVDTQYF. CDR3 sequence (DNA): TGTGCCAGTAGTATTAGCGGGAGAGTGGATACGCAGTATTTT. The chain couples TRBV19 to TRBJ2-3, with 9 bases matching TRBD2. Trimming took 3 bases from V and 6 from J; bases not matched to a gene: 4. The length of the CDR3 is 14 residues. Germline V CDR1 and CDR2: LNHDA, SQIVND (reference sequence).

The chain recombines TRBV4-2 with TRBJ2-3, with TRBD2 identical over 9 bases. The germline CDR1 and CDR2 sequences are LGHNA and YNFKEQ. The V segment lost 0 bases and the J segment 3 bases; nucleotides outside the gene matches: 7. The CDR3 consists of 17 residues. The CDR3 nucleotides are TGTGCCAGCAGCCAAGATCGAACTAGCGGGCAAACAGATACGCAGTATTTT. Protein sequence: CASSQDRTSGQTDTQYF.

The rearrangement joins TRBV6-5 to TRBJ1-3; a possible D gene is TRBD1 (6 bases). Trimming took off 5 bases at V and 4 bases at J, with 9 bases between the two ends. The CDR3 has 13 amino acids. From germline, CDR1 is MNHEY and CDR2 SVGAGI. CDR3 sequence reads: CASSRTAGNTIYF. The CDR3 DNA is TGTGCCAGCAGTCGGACAGCCGGAAACACCATATATTTT.

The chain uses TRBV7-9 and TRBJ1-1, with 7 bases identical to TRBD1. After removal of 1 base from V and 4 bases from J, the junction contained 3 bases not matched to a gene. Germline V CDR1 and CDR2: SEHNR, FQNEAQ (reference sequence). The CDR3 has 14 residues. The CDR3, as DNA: TGTGCCAGCAGCTTAGGCAGGGGGGTCACTGAAGCTTTCTTT. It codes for CASSLGRGVTEAFF. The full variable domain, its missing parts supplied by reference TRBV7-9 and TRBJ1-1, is DTGVSQNPRHKITKRGQNVTFRCDPISEHNRLYWYRQTLGQGPEFLTYFQNEAQLEKSRLLSDRFSAERPKGSFSTLEIQRTEQGDSAMYLCASSLGRGVTEAFFGQGTRLTVV.

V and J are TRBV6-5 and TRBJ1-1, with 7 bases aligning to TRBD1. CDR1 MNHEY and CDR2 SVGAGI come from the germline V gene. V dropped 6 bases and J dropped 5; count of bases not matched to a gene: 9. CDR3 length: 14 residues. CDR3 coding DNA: TGTGCCAGCAGACCGGGACAGTCGCGGACTGAAGCTTTCTTT. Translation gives CASRPGQSRTEAFF.

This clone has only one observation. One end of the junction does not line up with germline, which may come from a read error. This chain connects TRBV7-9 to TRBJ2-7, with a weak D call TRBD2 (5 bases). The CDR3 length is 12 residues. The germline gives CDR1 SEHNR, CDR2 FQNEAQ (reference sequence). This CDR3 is CSSSLIRGEQYF. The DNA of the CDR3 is TGTTCCAGCAGCTTAATCCGGGGCGAGCAGTACTTC.

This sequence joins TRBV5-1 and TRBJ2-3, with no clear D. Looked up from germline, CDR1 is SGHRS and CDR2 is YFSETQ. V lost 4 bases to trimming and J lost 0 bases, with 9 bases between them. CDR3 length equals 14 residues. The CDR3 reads CASSTATSTDTQYF. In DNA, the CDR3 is TGCGCCAGCAGCACCGCAACTAGCACAGATACGCAGTATTTT.

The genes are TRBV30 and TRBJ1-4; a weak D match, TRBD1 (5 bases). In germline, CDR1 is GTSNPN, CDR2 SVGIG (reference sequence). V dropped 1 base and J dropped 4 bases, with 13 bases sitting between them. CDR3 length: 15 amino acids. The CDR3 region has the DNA TGTGCCTGGAGTGCCACGACAGCCCATAATGAAAAACTGTTTTTT. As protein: CAWSATTAHNEKLFF.

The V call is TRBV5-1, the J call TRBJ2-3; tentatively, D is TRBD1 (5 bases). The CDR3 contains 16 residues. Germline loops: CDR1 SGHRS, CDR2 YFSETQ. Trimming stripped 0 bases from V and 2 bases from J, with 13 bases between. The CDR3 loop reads CASSLAGRSFTDTQYF. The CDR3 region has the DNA TGCGCCAGCAGCTTGGCAGGGCGATCTTTCACAGATACGCAGTATTTT.

The CDR3 sequence: CAGNFGGRGTGELFF. CDR3 in DNA: TGTGCCGGAAACTTCGGGGGGAGAGGCACCGGGGAGCTGTTTTTT. This chain connects TRBV30 to TRBJ2-2; 7 nucleotides line up with TRBD2. Germline V gene data show CDR1 as GTSNPN and CDR2 as SVGIG (reference sequence). CDR3 length equals 15 residues. V shed 8 bases and J 4 bases; nucleotides not matched to a gene: 13. The variable domain in full, with the rest retrieved from reference TRBV30 and TRBJ2-2, is SQTIHQWPATLVQPVGSPLSLECTVEGTSNPNLYWYRQAAGRGLQLLFYSVGIGQISSEVPQNLSASRPQDRQFILSSKKLLLSDSGFYLCAGNFGGRGTGELFFGEGSRLTVL.

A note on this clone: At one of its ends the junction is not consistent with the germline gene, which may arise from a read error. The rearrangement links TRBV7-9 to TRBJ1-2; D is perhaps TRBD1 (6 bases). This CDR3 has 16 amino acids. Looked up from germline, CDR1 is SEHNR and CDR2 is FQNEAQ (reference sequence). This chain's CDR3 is CSSSLVRGRPNYGYTF. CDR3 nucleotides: TGTTCCAGCAGCTTAGTCAGGGGCCGTCCTAACTATGGCTACACCTTC.

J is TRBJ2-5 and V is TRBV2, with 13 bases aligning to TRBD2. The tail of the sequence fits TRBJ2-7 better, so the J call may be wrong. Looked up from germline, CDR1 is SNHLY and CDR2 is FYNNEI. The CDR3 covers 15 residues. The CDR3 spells CASRWTSGRIYEQYF. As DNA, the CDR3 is TGTGCCAGCAGGTGGACTAGCGGGAGAATCTACGAGCAGTACTTC.

The CDR3 DNA reads as TGTGCCTGGAGTCAGACTTTACGGTATGGCTACACCTTC. Protein product: CAWSQTLRYGYTF. V and J are TRBV30 and TRBJ1-2, with D hard to call. Germline V CDR1 and CDR2: GTSNPN, SVGIG (reference sequence). The CDR3 totals 13 residues. With 2 bases removed from V and 5 bases from J, the gap between germline ends came to 12 bases. The full variable domain, its missing parts supplied by reference TRBV30 and TRBJ1-2, is SQTIHQWPATLVQPVGSPLSLECTVEGTSNPNLYWYRQAAGRGLQLLFYSVGIGQISSEVPQNLSASRPQDRQFILSSKKLLLSDSGFYLCAWSQTLRYGYTFGSGTRLTVV.

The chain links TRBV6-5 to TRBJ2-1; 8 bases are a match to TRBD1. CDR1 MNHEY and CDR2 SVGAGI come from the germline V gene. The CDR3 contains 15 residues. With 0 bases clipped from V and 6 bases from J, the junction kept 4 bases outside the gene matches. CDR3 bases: TGTGCCAGCAGTTACTCCGGACAGGGAGTCAATGAGCAGTTCTTC. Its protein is CASSYSGQGVNEQFF.

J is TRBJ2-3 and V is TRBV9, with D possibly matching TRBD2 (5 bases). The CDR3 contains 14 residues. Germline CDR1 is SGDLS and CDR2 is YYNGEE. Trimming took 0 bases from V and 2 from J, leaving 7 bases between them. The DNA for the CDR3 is TGTGCCAGCAGCGTAGCTGACTACACAGATACGCAGTATTTT. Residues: CASSVADYTDTQYF.

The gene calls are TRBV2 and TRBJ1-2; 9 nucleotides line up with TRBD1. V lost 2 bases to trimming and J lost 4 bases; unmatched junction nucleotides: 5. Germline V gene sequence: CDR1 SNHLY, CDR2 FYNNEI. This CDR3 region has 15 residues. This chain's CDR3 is CASSEKVQGAYGYTF. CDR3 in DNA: TGTGCCAGCAGTGAAAAGGTACAGGGGGCCTATGGCTACACCTTC.

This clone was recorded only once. The DNA for the CDR3 is TGTGCGACCCGTCGGGGGGGCAACTATGGCTACACCTTC. Translation: CATRRGGNYGYTF. The rearrangement uses TRBV2 and TRBJ1-2; D is possibly TRBD1 (6 bases). The CDR3 extends over 13 amino acids. The germline CDR1 and CDR2 sequences are SNHLY and FYNNEI.